This record concerns one T cell receptor beta chain sequence. A read error is possible here, since a much larger clone lies one base away. This specimen belongs to a study of neurological immune-mediated disorders. The authors produced cDNA by 5'RACE using 10-nucleotide random UMIs. TCRdb re-analysed the 5' RACE reads in MiXCR, keeping a single row per CDR3 protein. The repertoire consists of tens of thousands of distinct CDR3 sequences, with approximately 2.8% occurring once and the leading ten covering 1.1%. Germline CDR1 MGHDK, CDR2 SYGVNS. The CDR3 contains 11 residues. The chain combines TRBV25-1 with TRBJ2-5; D remains ambiguous. The specimen was PBMCs. This TCR derives from a woman aged 30 to 39 with multiple sclerosis. The CDR3 sequence: CASSHAETKYF. CDR3 nucleotides: TGTGCCAGCAGTCACGCGGAGACCAAGTACTTC.